Below, 4 T cell receptor beta chains from the same sample are listed, as sequenced in a study of T cell responses to AZD1222 COVID-19 vaccine. The table came from immunoSEQ multiplex PCR; TCRdb's copy has only in-frame clones and leaves some out. Of 150,000 to 200,000 clones listed, around 95% are singletons. This material consisted of peripheral blood, taken on day 0 of AZD1222 vaccination. Receptors were obtained from an adult in good health.

This chain joins TRBV18 and TRBJ1-1; 10 positions agree with TRBD1. The germline CDR1 and CDR2 sequences are KGHSH and LQKENI. The CDR3 spans 14 residues. The V gene end was trimmed by 3 bases and the J gene end by 6 bases; junction bases not matched to a gene: 4. In DNA, the CDR3 is TGTGCCAGCTCACCTGGGACAGGGGCCCCTGAAGCTTTCTTT. Protein product: CASSPGTGAPEAFF.

This chain uses TRBV11-2 with TRBJ1-5; no firm D call. Trimming pared 2 bases from V and 4 bases from J, leaving 3 bases between. CDR3 length: 12 residues. CDR1 and CDR2 (germline): SGHAT, FQNNGV. This chain's CDR3 is CASSLYNQPQHF. CDR3 DNA: TGTGCCAGCAGCTTATATAATCAGCCCCAGCATTTT.

This sequence joins TRBV28 and TRBJ2-7; TRBD2 is a possible D gene (7 bases). This CDR3 spans 16 amino acids. Trimming removed 3 bases from V and 5 bases from J, with 20 bases in between. Germline assignment: CDR1 MDHEN and CDR2 SYDVKM. The chain's CDR3 is CASSFEGGLLYHEQYF. CDR3 nucleotide sequence: TGTGCCAGCAGTTTTGAGGGGGGACTATTGTACCACGAGCAGTACTTC.

The rearrangement links TRBV4-1 to TRBJ2-3; D unresolved. This CDR3 is built from 14 residues. CDR1 is MGHRA and CDR2 is YSYEKL in the germline V gene. Trimming took off 7 bases at V and 5 bases at J, with 16 bases between the two ends. The CDR3 nucleotides read TGCGCCAGCATGATGGGCTTAGCACAAGATACGCAGTATTTT. Protein: CASMMGLAQDTQYF.